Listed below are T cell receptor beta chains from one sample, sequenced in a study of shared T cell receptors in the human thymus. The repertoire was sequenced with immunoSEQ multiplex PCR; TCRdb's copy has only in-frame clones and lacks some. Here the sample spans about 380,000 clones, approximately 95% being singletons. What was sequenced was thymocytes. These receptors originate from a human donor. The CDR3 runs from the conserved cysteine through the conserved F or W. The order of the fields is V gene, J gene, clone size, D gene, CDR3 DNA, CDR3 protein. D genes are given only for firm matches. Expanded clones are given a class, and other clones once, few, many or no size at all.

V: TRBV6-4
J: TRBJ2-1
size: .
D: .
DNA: TGTGCCAGCAGTGACTCCCGGGGGCTCAACAATGAGCAGTTCTTC
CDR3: CASSDSRGLNNEQFF

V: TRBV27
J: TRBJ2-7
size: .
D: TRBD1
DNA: TGTGCCAGCAGTTGGGACAGCTCCTACGAGCAGTACTTC
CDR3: CASSWDSSYEQYF

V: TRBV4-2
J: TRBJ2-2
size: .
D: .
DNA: TGTGCCAGCAGCCAAGAACGGCTAGCGCTCCGCCTCGGGGAGCTGTTTTTT
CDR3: CASSQERLALRLGELFF

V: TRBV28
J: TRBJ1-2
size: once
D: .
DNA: TGTGCCAGCAGTTTACCAGCCCCGCGAGAGGGCTACACCTTC
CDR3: CASSLPAPREGYTF

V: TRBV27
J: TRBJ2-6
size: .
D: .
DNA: TGTGCCAGCAGTTTAGTCAGGGTTTCGCCTGGGGCCAACGTCCTGACTTTC
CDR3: CASSLVRVSPGANVLTF

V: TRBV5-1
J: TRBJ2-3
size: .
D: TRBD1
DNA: TGCGCCAGCAGCTTGGAAGGGGGCCATGGTACGCAGTATTTT
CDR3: CASSLEGGHGTQYF

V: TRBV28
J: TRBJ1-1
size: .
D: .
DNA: TGTGCCAGCAGCCCCCCGGACCGTCGGGAATCTTTGGACACTGAAGCTTTCTTT
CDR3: CASSPPDRRESLDTEAFF

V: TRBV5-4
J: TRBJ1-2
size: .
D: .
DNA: TGTGCCAGCAGCGAAAGGGGTGTTTATGGCTACACCTTC
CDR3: CASSERGVYGYTF

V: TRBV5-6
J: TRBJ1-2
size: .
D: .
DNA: TGTGCCAGCAGCCGGACGGGGGTAGCTAACTATGGCTACACCTTC
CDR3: CASSRTGVANYGYTF

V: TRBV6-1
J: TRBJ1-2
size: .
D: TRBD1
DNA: TGTGCCAGCAGTGGAGAAAGTCCAGGGGGCCCTAACTATGGCTACACCTTC
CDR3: CASSGESPGGPNYGYTF

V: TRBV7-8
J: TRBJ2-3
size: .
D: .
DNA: TGTGCCAGCAGCTTAGCGAGAGCGCCTAGCACAGATACGCAGTATTTT
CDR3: CASSLARAPSTDTQYF

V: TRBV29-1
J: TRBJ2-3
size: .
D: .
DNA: TGCAGCGTTGAAGATTCTCCTCCCCACAACACAGATACGCAGTATTTT
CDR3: CSVEDSPPHNTDTQYF

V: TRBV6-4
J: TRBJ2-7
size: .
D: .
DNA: TGTGCCAGCAGTGACCGTGACTTCCGGGACAAGTCCTACGAGCAGTACTTC
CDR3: CASSDRDFRDKSYEQYF

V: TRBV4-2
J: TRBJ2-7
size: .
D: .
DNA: TGTGCCAGCAGCCAAGGCCTCCTCTCCTACGAGCAGTACTTC
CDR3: CASSQGLLSYEQYF

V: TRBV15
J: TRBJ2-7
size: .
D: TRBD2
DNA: TGTGCCACCAGCATACTCCCTAGCGGGCAGTGGGAGCAGTACTTC
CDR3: CATSILPSGQWEQYF

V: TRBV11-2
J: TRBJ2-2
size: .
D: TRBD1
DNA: TGTGCCAGCAGAGACCGGGACAGGGGAAACACCGGGGAGCTGTTTTTT
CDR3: CASRDRDRGNTGELFF

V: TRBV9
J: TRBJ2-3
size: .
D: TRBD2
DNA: TGTGCCAGCAGCATGGGACTAGCGGGAAGTCAAGATACGCAGTATTTT
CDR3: CASSMGLAGSQDTQYF

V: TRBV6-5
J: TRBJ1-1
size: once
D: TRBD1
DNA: TGTGCCAGCAGTTACAGTGGGCCAGGGGGCTCTGAAGCTTTCTTT
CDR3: CASSYSGPGGSEAFF

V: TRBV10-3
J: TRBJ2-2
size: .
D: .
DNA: TGTGCCATCAGTGGACAGAGGGAGCTGTTTTTT
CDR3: CAISGQRELFF

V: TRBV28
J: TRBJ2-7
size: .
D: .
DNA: TGTGCCAGCAGTTCTCTCCTAGTCTCCTACGAGCAGTACTTC
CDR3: CASSSLLVSYEQYF

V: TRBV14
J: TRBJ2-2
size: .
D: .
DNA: TGTGCCAGCAGCCAAGGGGGGGCTGACGGGGAGCTGTTTTTT
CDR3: CASSQGGADGELFF

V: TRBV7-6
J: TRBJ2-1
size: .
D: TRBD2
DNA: TGTGCCAGCAGCTCTCAACCGGGACTAGCGGGGTACAATGAGCAGTTCTTC
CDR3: CASSSQPGLAGYNEQFF

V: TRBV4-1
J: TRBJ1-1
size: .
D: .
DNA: TGCGCCAGCAGCCAAGTGCAAAGAGGGGGGAAGGGGAACACTGAAGCTTTCTTT
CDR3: CASSQVQRGGKGNTEAFF

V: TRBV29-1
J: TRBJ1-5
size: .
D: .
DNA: TGCAGCGTGAGAGATAGCAATCAGCCCCAGCATTTT
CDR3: CSVRDSNQPQHF

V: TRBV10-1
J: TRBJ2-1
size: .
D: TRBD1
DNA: TGCGCCAGCAGTGTACAGGGGTTGGCTGAGCAGTTCTTC
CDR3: CASSVQGLAEQFF

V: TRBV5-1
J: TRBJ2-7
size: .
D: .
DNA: TGCGCCAGTTCTCCGGGACGGACCTACGAGCAGTACTTC
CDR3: CASSPGRTYEQYF

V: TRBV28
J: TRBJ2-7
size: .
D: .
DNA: TGTGCCAGCCTCAAGGTCCCCAGTAACTACGAGCAGTACTTC
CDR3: CASLKVPSNYEQYF

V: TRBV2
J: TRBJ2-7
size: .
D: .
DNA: TGTGCCAGCAGGGTACTTCGACGGCGAGGCAGAGAGCAGTACTTC
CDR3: CASRVLRRRGREQYF

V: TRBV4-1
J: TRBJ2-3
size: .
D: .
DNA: TGCGCCAGCAGCCAATTAATCCGGGACTTTACAGATACGCAGTATTTT
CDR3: CASSQLIRDFTDTQYF

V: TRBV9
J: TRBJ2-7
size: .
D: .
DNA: TGTGCCAGCAGCGCCCGGGCCGGGGCGGACCAGTACTTC
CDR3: CASSARAGADQYF

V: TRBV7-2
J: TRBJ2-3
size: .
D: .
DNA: TGTGCCAGCAGCTTAGAGAAGGCGGTCACAGATACGCAGTATTTT
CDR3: CASSLEKAVTDTQYF

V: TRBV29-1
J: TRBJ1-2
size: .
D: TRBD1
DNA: TGCAGCGTTGAAGAAGGGGGGACAGGGGACACCTTC
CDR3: CSVEEGGTGDTF

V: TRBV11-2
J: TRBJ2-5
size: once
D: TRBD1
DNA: TGTGCCAGCAGCCGTACAGGGGGCGAAGAGACCCAGTACTTC
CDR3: CASSRTGGEETQYF

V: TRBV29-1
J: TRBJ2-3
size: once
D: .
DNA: TGCAGCGACTCGACGGCTAGCACAGATACGCAGTATTTT
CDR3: CSDSTASTDTQYF

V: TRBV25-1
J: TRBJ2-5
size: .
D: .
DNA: TGTGCCAGCAGTGACCTCAGATCCCCCCGAGAGACCCAGTACTTC
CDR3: CASSDLRSPRETQYF

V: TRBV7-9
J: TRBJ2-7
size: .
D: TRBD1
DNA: TGTGCCAGCAGCGGTGGGACAGGGTTTCACGAGCAGTACTTC
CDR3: CASSGGTGFHEQYF

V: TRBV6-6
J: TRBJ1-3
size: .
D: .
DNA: TGTGCCAGCCCTCGGGAGGTCAACTCTGGAAACACCATATATTTT
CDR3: CASPREVNSGNTIYF

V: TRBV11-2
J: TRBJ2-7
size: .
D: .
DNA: TGTGCCAGCAGCTTAATCGGATTAGACCCGACCTACGAGCAGTACTTC
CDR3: CASSLIGLDPTYEQYF

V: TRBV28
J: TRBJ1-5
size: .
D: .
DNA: TGTGCCAGCAGCCCACGCCGGACCCTACAACTATTAGTTAATAGCAATCAGCCCCAGCATTTT
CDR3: CASSPRRTLQLLVNSNQPQHF

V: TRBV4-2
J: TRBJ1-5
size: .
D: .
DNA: TGTGCCAGCAGCCAAGTTCGGTCAGGTCCCAATCAGCCCCAGCATTTT
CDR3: CASSQVRSGPNQPQHF

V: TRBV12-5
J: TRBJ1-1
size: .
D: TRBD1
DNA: TGTGCTAGTGGTTTGTACCCCTCGGGACAGGGGCTCCCGTACACTGAAGCTTTCTTT
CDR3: CASGLYPSGQGLPYTEAFF

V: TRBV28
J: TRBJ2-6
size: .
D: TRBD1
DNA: TGTGCCAGCAGTTTTTTTGGGGAGCCGGGACAGGTCACCTCTGGGGCCAACGTCCTGACTTTC
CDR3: CASSFFGEPGQVTSGANVLTF

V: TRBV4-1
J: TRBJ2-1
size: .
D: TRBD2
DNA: TGCGCCAGCAGCCAAGATTTTACTAGCGGTTGCTACAATGAGCAGTTCTTC
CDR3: CASSQDFTSGCYNEQFF

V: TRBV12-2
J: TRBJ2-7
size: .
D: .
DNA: TGTGCAAGTCGCTTTTCAGGGCTCTCCTACGAGCAGTACTTC
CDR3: CASRFSGLSYEQYF

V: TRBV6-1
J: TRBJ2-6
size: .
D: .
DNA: TGTGCCAGCAGTGAAAATAATCGGAGGGTCAGGTTCCACACCTGCTCTGGGGCCAACGTCCTGACTTTC
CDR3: CASSENNRRVRFHTCSGANVLTF

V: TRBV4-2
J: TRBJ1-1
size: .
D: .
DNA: TGTGCCAGCAGCCACCTTTGGCGTACGAATGAAGCTTTCTTT
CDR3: CASSHLWRTNEAFF

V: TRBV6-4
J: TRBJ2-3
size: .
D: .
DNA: TGTGCCAGCAGTGACTCCGGGGGAGTCGCAGATACGCAGTATTTT
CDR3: CASSDSGGVADTQYF

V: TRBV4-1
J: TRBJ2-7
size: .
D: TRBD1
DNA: TGCGCCAGCAGCCAAGGGATTTGGACAGGGGCCAGCCGCCGGTACGAGCAGTACTTC
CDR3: CASSQGIWTGASRRYEQYF

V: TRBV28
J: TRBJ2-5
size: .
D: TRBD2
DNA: TGTGCCAGCAGGCCGCTAGCGGGAGGGCCTTTAGAGACCCAGTACTTC
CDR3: CASRPLAGGPLETQYF

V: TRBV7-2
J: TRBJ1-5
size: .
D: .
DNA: TGTGCCAGCAGCACACCCCCGGCGGGGGGGGACAATCAGCCCCAGCATTTT
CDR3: CASSTPPAGGDNQPQHF

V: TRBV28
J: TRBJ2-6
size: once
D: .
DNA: TGTGCCAGCACCATTGTAGGGAGGCCAGGCTCTGGGGCCAACGTCCTGACTTTC
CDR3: CASTIVGRPGSGANVLTF

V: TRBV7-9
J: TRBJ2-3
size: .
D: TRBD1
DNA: TGTGCCAGCAGCCGACAGGGGAATACGCAGTATTTT
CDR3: CASSRQGNTQYF

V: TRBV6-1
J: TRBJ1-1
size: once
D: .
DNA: TGTGCCAGCAGTGAAGCCGGAACAGGGAACACTGAAGCTTTCTTT
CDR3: CASSEAGTGNTEAFF